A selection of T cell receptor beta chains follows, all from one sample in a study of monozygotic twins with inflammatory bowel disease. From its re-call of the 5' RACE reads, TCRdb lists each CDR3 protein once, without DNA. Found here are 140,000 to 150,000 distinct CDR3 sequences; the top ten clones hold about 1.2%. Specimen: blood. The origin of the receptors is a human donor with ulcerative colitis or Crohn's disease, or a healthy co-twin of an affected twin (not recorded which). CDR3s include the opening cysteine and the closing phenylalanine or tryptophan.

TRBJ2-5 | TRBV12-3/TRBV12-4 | CASSLADGTQYF
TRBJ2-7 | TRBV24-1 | CATAPGRDSYEQYF
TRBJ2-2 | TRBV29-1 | CSVETQGAGELFF
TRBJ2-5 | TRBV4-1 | CASSQGEGETQYF
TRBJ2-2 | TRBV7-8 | CASLTSYTGELFF
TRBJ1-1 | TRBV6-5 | CASKDGGTEAFF
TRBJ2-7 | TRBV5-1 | CASSLSGGSSYEQYF
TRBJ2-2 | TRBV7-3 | CASSSLAGMHTGELFF
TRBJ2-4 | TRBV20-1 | CSARTSVQNIQYF
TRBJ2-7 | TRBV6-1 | CASSSTSGDSYEQYF
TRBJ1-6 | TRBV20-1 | CSALGQGNNSPLHF
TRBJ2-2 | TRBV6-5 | CASSYGGTPNTGELFF
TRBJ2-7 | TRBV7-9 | CASSFARGGYEQYF
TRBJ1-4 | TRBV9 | CASSVVAGKYEKLFF
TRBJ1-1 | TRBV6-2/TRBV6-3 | CASSYSTLSATMTAEKPHEAFF
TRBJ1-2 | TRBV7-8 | CASSLEVHYGYTF
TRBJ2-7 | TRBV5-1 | CASSLIAGNEQYF
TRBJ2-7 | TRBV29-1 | CSVVSTRTYEQYF
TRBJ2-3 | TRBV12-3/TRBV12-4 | CASKDRGSVTDTQYF
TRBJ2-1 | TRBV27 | CASSLQDRYNEQFF
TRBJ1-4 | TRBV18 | CASSPASWDEKLFF
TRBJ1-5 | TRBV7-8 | CASSAQGYSNQPQHF
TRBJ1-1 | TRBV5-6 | CASSSEFQGMMNTEAFF
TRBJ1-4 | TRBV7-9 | CASSSTGDPTNEKLFF
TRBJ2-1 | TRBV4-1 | CASSRRLAGDEQFF
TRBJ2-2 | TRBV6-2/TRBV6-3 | CASSILRTPSGRSTGELFF
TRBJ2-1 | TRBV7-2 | CASSPELAANEQFF
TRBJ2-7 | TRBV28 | CASIPGRSREQYF
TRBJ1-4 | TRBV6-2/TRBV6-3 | CASRTTKWTGGGKLFF
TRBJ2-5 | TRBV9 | CASTPGGTKVETQYF
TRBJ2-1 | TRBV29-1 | CSVEDPTVSYNEQFF
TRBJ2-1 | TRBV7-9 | CASSLGAQGMNEQFF
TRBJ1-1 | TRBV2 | CASRDRRTEAFF
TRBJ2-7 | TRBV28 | CASSPWTSGGDYEQYF
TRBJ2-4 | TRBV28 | CASSLFSGASRNIQYF
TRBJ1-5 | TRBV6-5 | CASTSGTDLPQHF
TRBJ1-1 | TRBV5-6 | CASSRSTVNTEAFF
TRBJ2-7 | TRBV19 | CASSSGRSSYEQYF
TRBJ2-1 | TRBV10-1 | CASRKAHREGYNEQFF
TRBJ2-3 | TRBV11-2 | CASSLRLARTDTQYF